These 18 T cell receptor beta chains came from one sample sequenced in a study of vaccination and CD4 T cells after COVID-19. Sequenced with the Oncomine TCR Beta short-read assay was DNA taken from cultured CD4+ T cells. Via MiXCR, TCRdb re-called the PCR reads, giving one row per CDR3 protein. This table holds roughly 14,000 distinct CDR3 sequences, less than 70% found once. Treatment noted: approximately 10-day PBMC culture with coronavirus spike peptide pools or control peptides (ViraFEST assay). Their antigen targets remain unknown. The specimen sequenced was CD4+ T cells from blood, cultured in vitro. The origin of the receptors is a human donor who had recovered from COVID-19.

The rearrangement links TRBV7-8 to TRBJ2-7, with a weak D call TRBD1 (5 bases). This CDR3 has 17 residues. CDR1 is SGHVS and CDR2 is FQNEAQ in the germline V gene. V lost 1 base to trimming and J lost 2 bases, with 18 bases between them. CDR3 in amino acids: CASSLEGRFRVTYEQYF. The CDR3 DNA follows: TGTGCCAGCAGCTTAGAGGGGCGGTTCAGGGTAACCTACGAGCAGTACTTC.

The V and J genes are TRBV30 and TRBJ1-1; a weak D match, TRBD1 (6 bases). The CDR3 is 14 residues long. The germline CDR1 and CDR2 sequences are GTSNPN and SVGIG (reference sequence). Trimming removed 2 bases from V and 4 bases from J, with 14 bases in between. The CDR3 nucleotides are TGTGCCTGGAGTCATGACAGGCATAGCACTGAAGCTTTCTTT. This encodes CAWSHDRHSTEAFF.

This chain joins TRBV28 and TRBJ1-2; no definite D call. CDR1 and CDR2 from the germline V gene are MDHEN and SYDVKM. CDR3 length: 14 amino acids. The V end was cut by 3 bases, the J end by 0 bases, with 8 bases between. CDR3 coding DNA: TGTGCCAGCAGTTTCCTGAGAACTAACTATGGCTACACCTTC. It translates to CASSFLRTNYGYTF.

This clonotype was found a few times. V and J are TRBV20-1 and TRBJ1-5; D is uncertain. V was shortened by 1 base and J by 3 bases, with 7 bases between the two germline ends. The CDR3 consists of 13 residues. The germline V gene has CDR1 DFQATT and CDR2 SNEGSKA (reference sequence). CDR3 sequence: CSARVQLNQPQHF. CDR3 bases: TGCAGTGCTAGAGTTCAGCTCAATCAGCCCCAGCATTTT.

This CDR3 is CASSLWAYEQYF. The CDR3 DNA is TGTGCCAGCAGTTTGTGGGCCTACGAGCAGTACTTC. The rearrangement joins TRBV12-3 or TRBV12-4 to TRBJ2-7; D not certain. V lost 3 bases and J 2 bases, leaving 5 bases between the germline ends. CDR3 size: 12 residues.

The V gene is TRBV6-1, the J gene TRBJ1-5; 12 bases fit TRBD1. Germline CDR1 reads MNHNS; CDR2 reads SASEGT. Trimming removed 5 bases from V and 2 bases from J; junction bases left unmatched: 10. The CDR3 runs to 18 residues. CDR3 residues: CASSRGDRGRKGNQPQHF. DNA of the CDR3: TGTGCCAGCAGTCGAGGGGACAGGGGGCGAAAGGGCAATCAGCCCCAGCATTTT.

The chain has TRBV10-3 and TRBJ2-5; D gene ambiguous. Germline loops: CDR1 ENHRY, CDR2 SYGVKD. Trimming cost V 5 bases and J 1 base, with 11 bases left between them. The CDR3 contains 14 residues. The CDR3 bases are TGTGCCATCAGTTCTGACATTCTCCAAGAGACCCAGTACTTC. Amino acids: CAISSDILQETQYF.

The V call is TRBV4-3, the J call TRBJ1-1; 8 bases match TRBD1. Germline loops: CDR1 LGHNA, CDR2 YSLEER. The CDR3 covers 14 residues. V gave up 3 bases and J gave up 5 bases; unmatched junction bases: 5. The CDR3 loop is CASSQENRGTEAFF. The DNA of the CDR3 is TGCGCCAGCAGCCAGGAAAACAGGGGGACTGAAGCTTTCTTT.

The gene calls are TRBV6-5 and TRBJ2-3, with 7 bases matching TRBD2. The length of the CDR3 is 14 residues. Germline V gives CDR1 MNHEY, CDR2 SVGAGI. V lost 2 bases and J lost 7; bases outside the gene matches: 6. As DNA, the CDR3 is TGTGCCAGCAGTTACGGCTCGGGGGGAAATACGCAGTATTTT. As protein: CASSYGSGGNTQYF.

The CDR3 reads CSARAQTGSSYEQYF. CDR3 DNA: TGCAGTGCTAGAGCTCAGACAGGGAGCTCCTACGAGCAGTACTTC. The chain links TRBV20-1 to TRBJ2-7, with 7 nucleotides matching TRBD1. The CDR3 has 15 residues. Germline CDR1 and CDR2: DFQATT and SNEGSKA (reference sequence). V was pared by 1 base and J by 0 bases, with 6 bases of the junction left unmatched.

V gene TRBV15 combines with J gene TRBJ2-7, with D uncertain. This CDR3 has 14 residues. Trimming cost V 6 bases and J 0 bases, with 12 bases left between them. The germline gives CDR1 LNHNV, CDR2 YYDKDF (reference sequence). In DNA form, the CDR3 reads TGTGCCACCAGAGCAGCTCTCCTCTCCTACGAGCAGTACTTC. Its protein product is CATRAALLSYEQYF.

This chain uses TRBV2 with TRBJ2-1; D unclear. The CDR3 length is 13 residues. Between the trimmed V and J ends, which lost 8 bases and 1 base, there was a span of 9 bases. The germline gives CDR1 SNHLY, CDR2 FYNNEI. For the CDR3, the DNA is TGTGCCAGCTCGCTGAGATCCTACAATGAGCAGTTCTTC. Protein sequence: CASSLRSYNEQFF.

This chain joins TRBV11-3 and TRBJ2-2, with no clear D. The germline CDR1 and CDR2 sequences are SGHNT and YENEEA. The CDR3 loop spans 13 amino acids. V shed 3 bases and J shed 6 bases, with 8 bases lying between them. CDR3 in DNA: TGTGCCAGCAGCTTCCTAGTTTCCGGGGAGCTGTTTTTT. Translating it yields CASSFLVSGELFF.

This clonotype was detected a few times. The CDR3 region has the DNA TGTGCCAGCAGCTCTAACAGGGGTCTAGCTATCGATGAGCAGTTCTTC. This translates into CASSSNRGLAIDEQFF. The genes are TRBV7-9 and TRBJ2-1; the match to TRBD1 covers 7 bases. Losses at the gene ends were 4 bases for V and 8 bases for J; bases not matched to a gene: 14. Germline CDR1 reads SEHNR; CDR2 reads FQNEAQ (reference sequence). The CDR3 is 16 residues long. Supplemented by reference TRBV7-9 and TRBJ2-1, the full variable domain reads DTGVSQNPRHKITKRGQNVTFRCDPISEHNRLYWYRQTLGQGPEFLTYFQNEAQLEKSRLLSDRFSAERPKGSFSTLEIQRTEQGDSAMYLCASSSNRGLAIDEQFFGPGTRLTVL.

The V and J genes are TRBV7-8 and TRBJ2-6; 8 nucleotides match TRBD2. V lost 5 bases, J lost 5 bases, and 8 bases stayed unmatched. The CDR3 spans 16 residues. Germline loops: CDR1 SGHVS, CDR2 FQNEAQ. CDR3 residues: CASSPQAGVRANVLTF. The DNA for the CDR3 is TGTGCCAGCAGCCCACAAGCGGGAGTAAGGGCCAACGTCCTGACTTTC.

A few counts support this clonotype. This rearrangement joins TRBV7-9 to TRBJ2-2, with TRBD2 identical over 13 bases. This CDR3 is 17 amino acids long. The ends lost 5 bases at V and 4 bases at J; junction bases unmatched: 7. Germline CDR1 reads SEHNR; CDR2 reads FQNEAQ (reference sequence). In DNA, the CDR3 is TGTGCCAGCAGCATGACTAGCGGGAGGTGGGGCACCGGGGAGCTGTTTTTT. As protein: CASSMTSGRWGTGELFF.

This clonotype was observed a few times. The V gene is TRBV27, the J gene TRBJ2-5; 7 nucleotides align to TRBD2. The CDR3 is made up of 15 amino acids. V lost 6 bases to trimming and J lost 2 bases; unmatched junction nucleotides: 9. Looked up from germline, CDR1 is MNHEY and CDR2 is SMNVEV (reference sequence). CDR3 nucleotides: TGTGCCAGCAGCCTTGGATACGGGAGGCAAGAGACCCAGTACTTC. Protein sequence: CASSLGYGRQETQYF.

This clonotype was recorded a few times. The chain has TRBV15 and TRBJ1-2, with a tentative D call TRBD1 (5 bases). CDR3 size: 15 residues. Germline CDR1 LNHNV, CDR2 YYDKDF (reference sequence). The V end was cut by 0 bases, the J end by 6 bases, with 14 bases between. Written as DNA, the CDR3 is TGTGCCACCAGCAGAGATCCCCAGGGATGGAATGGCTACACCTTC. Protein: CATSRDPQGWNGYTF.